The 27 T cell receptor beta chains reported below all come from one sample, sequenced in a study of low-dose radiotherapy and immunotherapy resistance in tumors. The time point is: after trial treatment. Regarding treatment: LDRT plus nivolumab, ipilimumab, low-dose cyclophosphamide and aspirin (RACIN trial). Covering alpha and beta chains, TRAV- and TRBV-specific primers were used for the first-strand cDNA. With a V-primer adapter and a constant-region primer, TCRs were amplified for about 19 PCR cycles. TCRdb fed the reads into MiXCR, producing one record per CDR3 protein. In the table there are some 100,000 distinct CDR3 sequences, more than 20% of which are singletons. The source material was PBMCs, sampled after low-dose radiotherapy plus immunotherapy. These receptors were taken from a male donor with prostate cancer.

This clonotype showed up many times. The chain carries TRBV4-1 and TRBJ1-1; 8 nucleotides line up with TRBD1. With V trimmed by 4 bases and J by 6 bases, 4 bases remained unmatched. The CDR3 is 13 residues long. Germline-derived CDR1 and CDR2 are MGHRA and YSYEKL. Written as DNA, the CDR3 is TGCGCCAGCAGCCCGCAGGGGGCTCCTGAAGCTTTCTTT. Its protein is CASSPQGAPEAFF.

The table lists this clonotype with many counts. The chain links TRBV5-1 to TRBJ1-2; D not certain. Per germline, CDR1 SGHRS and CDR2 YFSETQ. Deletions cut 0 bases from V and 2 bases from J, with 11 bases between. This CDR3 has 15 residues. Here the CDR3 DNA reads TGCGCCAGCAGCTTGGTTTTCGGCAAGAACTATGGCTACACCTTC. Translated, it gives CASSLVFGKNYGYTF.

This clonotype occurred many times. The V gene is TRBV6-1, the J gene TRBJ2-2, with a tentative D call TRBD2 (6 bases). Trimming took 7 bases from V and 4 from J, leaving 19 bases between them. The CDR3 is 16 residues long. Germline CDR1 is MNHNS and CDR2 is SASEGT. CDR3 residues: CASKTTRDPRTGELFF. The CDR3 DNA reads as TGTGCCAGCAAGACGACGCGGGATCCACGCACCGGGGAGCTGTTTTTT.

Ten or more counts support this clonotype. This chain uses TRBV7-2 with TRBJ2-3, with D perhaps matching TRBD2 (5 bases). Germline CDR1 SGHTA, CDR2 FQGNSA. Deletions cut 1 base from V and 4 bases from J, with 12 bases between. This CDR3 is 15 amino acids long. CDR3 sequence reads: CASSLVRWRSDTQYF. The CDR3 DNA follows: TGTGCCAGCAGCTTAGTTAGATGGAGGTCAGATACGCAGTATTTT. The full variable domain, completed using reference TRBV7-2 and TRBJ2-3, is GAGVSQSPSNKVTEKGKDVELRCDPISGHTALYWYRQSLGQGLEFLIYFQGNSAPDKSGLPSDRFSAERTGGSVSTLTIQRTQQEDSAVYLCASSLVRWRSDTQYFGPGTRLTVL.

At least ten counts were recorded for this clonotype. The chain links TRBV30 to TRBJ2-1, with 8 bases identical to TRBD1. V shed 4 bases, J shed 4 bases, and the junction held 6 bases outside the gene matches. The CDR3 is 14 residues long. CDR1 and CDR2 from the germline V gene are GTSNPN and SVGIG (reference sequence). CDR3 protein: CAWKGTGPYNEQFF. The DNA for the CDR3 is TGTGCCTGGAAGGGGACAGGCCCGTACAATGAGCAGTTCTTC.

The table lists this clonotype with many counts. This chain joins TRBV25-1 and TRBJ2-2; possibly TRBD1 for D (5 bases). Trimming left V 6 bases short and J 5 bases short, with 13 bases between. The CDR3 is 14 amino acids. Germline V gives CDR1 MGHDK, CDR2 SYGVNS. The CDR3 protein is CASSPQGVTGELFF. DNA for the CDR3: TGTGCCAGCAGCCCCCAAGGGGTGACCGGGGAGCTGTTTTTT.

This clonotype was counted at least ten times. This rearrangement joins TRBV12-3 or TRBV12-4 to TRBJ2-5; 7 nucleotides align to TRBD1. The CDR3 contains 15 residues. After removal of 4 bases from V and 2 bases from J, the junction contained 7 bases not matched to a gene. The CDR3 sequence is CASSSPRQGQETQYF. The CDR3 DNA reads TGTGCCAGCAGTTCTCCTCGACAGGGACAAGAGACCCAGTACTTC.

In its sample, this clonotype was seen many times. The chain is built from TRBV20-1 and TRBJ1-1, with D perhaps matching TRBD1 (5 bases). V was clipped by 5 bases and J by 4 bases, with 17 bases between them. CDR3 size: 14 residues. The germline gives CDR1 DFQATT, CDR2 SNEGSKA (reference sequence). CDR3 nucleotide sequence: TGCAGTGCTCGCCCAGGGACGCGGTCCACTGAAGCTTTCTTT. Its protein is CSARPGTRSTEAFF.

This clonotype has at least ten counts. This sequence joins TRBV7-3 and TRBJ2-2; 8 bases agree with TRBD1. The CDR3 contains 16 residues. V lost 5 bases and J lost 0; bases outside the gene matches: 5. Germline CDR1 SGHTA, CDR2 FQGTGA. DNA of the CDR3: TGTGCCAGCAGCCCCAGGGGGCCCACGAACACCGGGGAGCTGTTTTTT. It yields the protein CASSPRGPTNTGELFF.

As concerns this clonotype: A read error likely explains this, since a far larger clone differs by one base. The V gene is TRBV7-2, the J gene TRBJ1-1; no firm D call. V shed 6 bases and J shed 5 bases, with 13 bases lying between them. Germline-derived CDR1 and CDR2 are SGHTA and FQGNSA. This CDR3 has 13 amino acids. The CDR3 coding sequence is TGTGCCAGCAGGCGGACCCAGAAGACTGAAGCTTTCTTT. This codes for CASRRTQKTEAFF.

This clonotype was seen repeatedly, ten times or more. The CDR3 spells CASSPRQMQETQYF. For the CDR3, the DNA is TGTGCCAGCAGCCCCCGACAGATGCAAGAGACCCAGTACTTC. The chain carries TRBV7-9 and TRBJ2-5, with TRBD1 as a possible D gene (5 bases). Germline V gene lookup returns CDR1 SEHNR and CDR2 FQNEAQ (reference sequence). This CDR3 region has 14 residues. V lost 5 bases and J 2 bases, leaving 12 bases between the germline ends.

Of note for this clonotype: Given a much more abundant clone one base away, this may be a read error. The V gene is TRBV7-9, the J gene TRBJ1-1, with a weak D call TRBD1 (5 bases). V was cut by 10 bases and J by 1 base, with 22 bases left in between. The CDR3 extends over 16 amino acids. Germline-derived CDR1 and CDR2 are SEHNR and FQNEAQ (reference sequence). Written as DNA, the CDR3 is TGTGCCAACAGACGACGGAGCGGTGGGGCGAACACTGAAGCTTTCTTT. Translated: CANRRRSGGANTEAFF.

CDR3 bases: TGTGCCAGCACTGCACAGGGATCTTATGGCTACACCTTC. It is translated as CASTAQGSYGYTF. V and J are TRBV2 and TRBJ1-2; D might be TRBD1 (6 bases). V lost 7 bases, J lost 5 bases, and 14 bases lay in between. Germline V gives CDR1 SNHLY, CDR2 FYNNEI. The CDR3 runs 13 residues.

This clonotype was detected ten times or more. CDR3 DNA sequence: TGTGCCAGCAGCTTAACGGGGACCCCTTCGTACCAAGAGACCCAGTACTTC. Protein sequence: CASSLTGTPSYQETQYF. The V and J genes are TRBV7-8 and TRBJ2-5, with D tentatively TRBD1 or TRBD2 (5 bases each). V dropped 2 bases and J dropped 0 bases, with 16 bases sitting between them. CDR1 is SGHVS and CDR2 is FQNEAQ in the germline V gene. The CDR3 runs 17 residues.

This clonotype was detected only a few times. For the CDR3, the DNA is TGCGCCAGCAGCGTGGACAGTTTGGAGACCCAGTACTTC. Its protein is CASSVDSLETQYF. The rearrangement uses TRBV5-1 and TRBJ2-5, with a tentative D call TRBD1 (6 bases). CDR3 length: 13 residues. Germline lookup yields CDR1 SGHRS and CDR2 YFSETQ. V dropped 4 bases and J dropped 5 bases, with 12 bases sitting between them.

At least ten counts were recorded for this clonotype. As DNA, the CDR3 is TGTGCCAGCAGTGAACTGAGCTCCTACGAGCAGTACTTC. This translates into CASSELSSYEQYF. The V call is TRBV6-1, the J call TRBJ2-7; D not certain. The CDR3 runs 13 residues. CDR1 is MNHNS, CDR2 SASEGT, per germline. Trimming stripped 2 bases from V and 0 bases from J, with 5 bases between.

This clonotype was seen repeatedly, ten times or more. The V call is TRBV15, the J call TRBJ2-6, with 8 bases lining up with TRBD1. CDR3 size: 19 residues. Germline loops: CDR1 LNHNV, CDR2 YYDKDF (reference sequence). J gave up 2 bases and V 0 bases, and 9 bases lay outside the gene matches. CDR3 in DNA: TGTGCCACCAGCAGAGATCTCAGGGGGCGCGAGGCTGGGGCCAACGTCCTGACTTTC. Its protein is CATSRDLRGREAGANVLTF. The full variable domain, its missing parts supplied by reference TRBV15 and TRBJ2-6, is DAMVIQNPRYQVTQFGKPVTLSCSQTLNHNVMYWYQQKSSQAPKLLFHYYDKDFNNEADTPDNFQSRRPNTSFCFLDIRSPGLGDTAMYLCATSRDLRGREAGANVLTFGAGSRLTVL.

By its share, this clonotype is medium-sized. This rearrangement joins TRBV5-6 to TRBJ2-2; D ambiguous. Trimming took off 1 base at V and 4 bases at J, with 8 bases between the two ends. There are 14 residues in the CDR3. Looked up from germline, CDR1 is SGHDT and CDR2 is YYEEEE. The CDR3 protein is CASSLYLATGELFF. The CDR3 DNA sequence: TGTGCCAGCAGCTTGTATCTGGCCACCGGGGAGCTGTTTTTT.

Ten or more counts support this clonotype. The chain links TRBV27 to TRBJ2-4; D is undetermined. Trimming cost V 6 bases and J 2 bases, with 23 bases left between them. Germline V lookup: CDR1 MNHEY, CDR2 SMNVEV (reference sequence). This CDR3 region has 18 residues. The CDR3 loop is CASSPSEDLSFPKNIQYF. In DNA, the CDR3 is TGTGCCAGCAGCCCTTCTGAGGACCTCTCCTTCCCCAAAAACATTCAGTACTTC.

There are a few counts of this clonotype. The rearrangement links TRBV29-1 to TRBJ2-7; TRBD1 matches 9 bases. The V gene's germline CDR1 is SQVTM and CDR2 ANQGSEA. The CDR3 is made up of 12 amino acids. The CDR3 loop is CVAGQGGDEQYF. CDR3 nucleotides: TGCGTTGCGGGACAGGGAGGTGACGAGCAGTACTTC.

This clonotype was found many times. J is TRBJ1-2 and V is TRBV7-2; no clear D. The CDR3 spans 10 residues. V was cut by 1 base and J by 7 bases, with 1 base left in between. Germline-derived CDR1 and CDR2 are SGHTA and FQGNSA. Here the CDR3 reads CASSLGGYTF. The CDR3 DNA is TGTGCCAGCAGCTTAGGTGGCTACACCTTC.

This clonotype has ten or more counts. The rearrangement links TRBV19 to TRBJ2-1, with 8 bases fitting TRBD2. V lost 7 bases and J lost 4; bases outside the gene matches: 15. In germline, CDR1 is LNHDA, CDR2 SQIVND (reference sequence). This CDR3 is built from 17 residues. The DNA of the CDR3 is TGTGCCAGTATTTCCGGGGTAGCGGGGAAAAATTACAATGAGCAGTTCTTC. The encoded protein is CASISGVAGKNYNEQFF.

This clonotype was counted many times. The V call is TRBV7-2, the J call TRBJ2-1; 11 bases align to TRBD2. The CDR3 sequence is 16 residues long. CDR1 SGHTA and CDR2 FQGNSA come from the germline V gene. With 5 bases clipped from V and 6 bases from J, the junction kept 9 bases outside the gene matches. The CDR3 DNA reads as TGTGCCAGCAGCCGGGGGCCTAGCGGGGGGATCAATGAGCAGTTCTTC. Translation: CASSRGPSGGINEQFF.

This rearrangement joins TRBV2 to TRBJ2-5; 10 bases are a match to TRBD2. V was pared by 5 bases and J by 5 bases, with 8 bases of the junction left unmatched. This CDR3 is 15 amino acids long. CDR1 is SNHLY and CDR2 is FYNNEI in the germline V gene. CDR3 region: CASSSGSGGSETQYF. CDR3 coding DNA: TGTGCCAGCAGTAGCGGTAGCGGGGGGTCTGAGACCCAGTACTTC.

This clonotype was seen at least ten times. V gene TRBV25-1 combines with J gene TRBJ2-7; possible D gene TRBD1, 5 bases. Trimming cost V 1 base and J 0 bases, with 10 bases left between them. Looked up from germline, CDR1 is MGHDK and CDR2 is SYGVNS. CDR3 length: 15 residues. CDR3 coding DNA: TGTGCCAGCAGTGAATTAGGACATAGCTCCTACGAGCAGTACTTC. This codes for CASSELGHSSYEQYF.

This clonotype was counted at least ten times. V is TRBV5-1 and J is TRBJ2-3, with D possibly being TRBD1 (7 bases). Germline CDR1 reads SGHRS; CDR2 reads YFSETQ. V was clipped by 4 bases and J by 6 bases, with 18 bases between them. This CDR3 spans 15 amino acids. Written as DNA, the CDR3 is TGCGCCAGCAGCGCCCAGGGGGGTGGTTACGATACGCAGTATTTT. Its translation is CASSAQGGGYDTQYF.

This clonotype showed up many times. The chain joins TRBV20-1 to TRBJ2-2; tentatively, D is TRBD2 (6 bases). The CDR3 loop spans 16 amino acids. Germline CDR1 reads DFQATT; CDR2 reads SNEGSKA (reference sequence). The V and J ends lost 0 bases and 1 base respectively, with 12 bases between them. In nucleotides, the CDR3 is TGCAGTGCTAGAGATTACGCGCGGGGGAACACCGGGGAGCTGTTTTTT. This translates into CSARDYARGNTGELFF.